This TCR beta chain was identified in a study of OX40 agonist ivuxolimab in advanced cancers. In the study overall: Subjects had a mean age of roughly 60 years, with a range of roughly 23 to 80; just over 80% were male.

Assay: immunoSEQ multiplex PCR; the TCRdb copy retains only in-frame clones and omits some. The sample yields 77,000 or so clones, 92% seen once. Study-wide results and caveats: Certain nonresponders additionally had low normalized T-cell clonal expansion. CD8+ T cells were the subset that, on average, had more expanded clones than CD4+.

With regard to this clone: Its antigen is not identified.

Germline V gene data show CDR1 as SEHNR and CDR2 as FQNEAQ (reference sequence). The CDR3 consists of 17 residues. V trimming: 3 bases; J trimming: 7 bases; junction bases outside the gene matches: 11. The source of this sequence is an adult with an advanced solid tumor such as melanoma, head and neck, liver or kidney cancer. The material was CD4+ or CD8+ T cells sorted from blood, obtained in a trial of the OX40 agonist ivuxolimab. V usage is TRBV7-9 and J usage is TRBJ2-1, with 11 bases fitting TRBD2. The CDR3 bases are TGTGCCAGCAGCTTTAGTAGTAGCGGGGGGGATGCGAATGAGCAGTTCTTC. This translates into CASSFSSSGGDANEQFF.